This T cell receptor (beta chain) appears in the sequencing data of a study of blood T cell repertoires in COVID-19. Study at large: COVID-19 samples collected from the United States, Italy and Spain covered acute and convalescent phases. PBMCs, B-cell-depleted T cells, or T cells were the source of the cDNA or gDNA that made up the material.

V dropped 6 bases and J dropped 5; count of bases not matched to a gene: 5. This CDR3 region has 13 residues. The germline gives CDR1 LNHDA, CDR2 SQIVND (reference sequence). In the source study's methods: The assay estimated nucleated cells by amplifying reference gene primers. Clones were sequenced by immunoSEQ multiplex PCR, and TCRdb holds only the in-frame ones, with some missing. D and trimming were read from the DNA, whereas the V and J calls and clone size are those reported in that table. The repertoire holds 200,000 or so clones, with about 89% as singletons. This receptor was taken from a man in his fifties or sixties who had recovered from COVID-19. J is TRBJ1-1 and V is TRBV19; 8 bases align to TRBD1. The source material was peripheral blood. CDR3 DNA: TGTGCCAGTAGATACAGGGGGGGAACTGAAGCTTTCTTT. It codes for CASRYRGGTEAFF.